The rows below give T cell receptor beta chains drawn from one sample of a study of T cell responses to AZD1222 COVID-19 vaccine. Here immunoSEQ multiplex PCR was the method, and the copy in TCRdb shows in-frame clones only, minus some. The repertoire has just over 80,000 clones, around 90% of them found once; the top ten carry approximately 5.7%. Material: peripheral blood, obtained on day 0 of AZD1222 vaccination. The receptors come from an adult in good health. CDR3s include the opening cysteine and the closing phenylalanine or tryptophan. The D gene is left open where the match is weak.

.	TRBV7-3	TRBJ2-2	CASSPSRGELFF
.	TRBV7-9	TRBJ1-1	CASSSRWVNTEAFF
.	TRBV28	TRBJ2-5	CASRRGAGETQYF
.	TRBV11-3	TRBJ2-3	CASSLGQGAGDTQYF
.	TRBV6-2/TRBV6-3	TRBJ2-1	CASSTLSPSYNEQFF
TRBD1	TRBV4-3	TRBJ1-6	CASSQDWLGTGSGTYNSPLHF
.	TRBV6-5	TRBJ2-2	CASGRASFTGELFF
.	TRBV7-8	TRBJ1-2	CASSSRREILGTF
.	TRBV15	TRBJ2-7	CATSREDVGGGEQYF
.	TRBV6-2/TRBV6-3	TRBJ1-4	CASSYVLQYEKLFF
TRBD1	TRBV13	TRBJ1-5	CASSSTGVDQPQHF
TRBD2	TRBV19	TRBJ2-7	CASSIVASGYEQYF
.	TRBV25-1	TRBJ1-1	CASSEFGTEAFF
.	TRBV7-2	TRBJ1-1	CASSLGSTSTEAFF
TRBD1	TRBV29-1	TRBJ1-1	CSVAQGGEAFF
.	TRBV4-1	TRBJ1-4	CASSQAGLTNEKLFF
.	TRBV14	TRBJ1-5	CASSPQQRPPSNQPQHF
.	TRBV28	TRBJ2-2	CASSSPRGGANTGELFF
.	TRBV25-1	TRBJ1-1	CASSLQGIEAFF
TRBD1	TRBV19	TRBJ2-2	CASMGQLYTGELFF
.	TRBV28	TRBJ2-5	CASLSGRHQETQYF
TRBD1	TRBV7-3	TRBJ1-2	CASSSGQDYGYTF
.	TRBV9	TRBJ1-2	CASSVETGSYGYTF
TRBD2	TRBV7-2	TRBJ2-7	CASSLRAGGSSYEQYF
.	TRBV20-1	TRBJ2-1	CSATFDEQFF
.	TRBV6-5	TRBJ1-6	CASRAGGSYNSPLHF
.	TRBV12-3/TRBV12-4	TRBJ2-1	CASSTLGEQFF
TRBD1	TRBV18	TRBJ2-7	CASSQPGTGVYEQYF
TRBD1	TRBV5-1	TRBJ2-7	CASSWTGPFAEQYF
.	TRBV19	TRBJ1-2	CASSIRTDRTNYGYTF
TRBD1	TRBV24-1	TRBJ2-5	CATSDPGGQETQYF
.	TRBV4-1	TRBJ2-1	CASSQRGGDEQFF
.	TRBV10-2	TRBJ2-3	CASSPVNRASTDTQYF
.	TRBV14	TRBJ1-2	CASSHGPSRGYGYTF
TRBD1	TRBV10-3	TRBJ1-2	CAISATGGGYGYTF
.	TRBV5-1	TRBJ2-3	CASSFPPRRGDSTDTQYF
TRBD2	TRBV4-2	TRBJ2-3	CASSHSLAGGTDTQYF
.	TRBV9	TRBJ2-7	CASSPRDGHYEQYF
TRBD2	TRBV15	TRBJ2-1	CATSRDSGGHNEQFF
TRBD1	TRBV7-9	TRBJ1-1	CASTRTGGRTEAFF
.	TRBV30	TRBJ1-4	CAWSLKEKLFF
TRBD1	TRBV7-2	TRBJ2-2	CASSLAGQGNTGELFF
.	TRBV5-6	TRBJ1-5	CASSLMGFSNQPQHF
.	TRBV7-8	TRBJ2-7	CASSYRTSSYEQYF
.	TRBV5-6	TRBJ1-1	CASSWGRYTEAFF
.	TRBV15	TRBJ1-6	CATSRDYTVRGSYNSPLHF
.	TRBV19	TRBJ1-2	CASSIRGGLDGYTF
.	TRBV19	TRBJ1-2	CASSLTQQVGGGYTF